The sequence of this TCR beta chain was determined in a study of regulatory T cells in long-lasting Graves disease. Study overall: Persistent Graves' disease required over 5 years of antithyroid drugs and positive TSH receptor antibodies.

Time point denoted: persistent/refractory GD, antithyroid drugs over 5 years with positive TRAb. The TCR library was made from RNA that had been extracted from PBMCs in TRIzol. Sequencing libraries for TCR beta were prepared with iRepertoire HTBI primers and Arm-PCR of CDR3 regions. In the study's own analysis: Sample data revealed approximately 60 TRBV and 12 to 15 TRBJ segments. TCRdb re-called the multiplex PCR reads with MiXCR, one entry per CDR3 protein. These V and J calls rely on TCRdb rather than the paper's analysis. Of approximately 470,000 distinct CDR3 sequences in the sample, around 20% were seen once. Ten or more counts support this clonotype. Sample: peripheral blood mononuclear cells (PBMCs), taken when the disease was refractory, from a patient treated with antithyroid drugs. The source is a female donor with Graves disease.

CDR3 amino acids: CASGASRVTGELFF. The CDR3, as DNA: TGTGCCAGCGGGGCTAGTCGGGTCACCGGGGAGCTGTTTTTT. The rearrangement links TRBV11-2 to TRBJ2-2; a weak D match, TRBD1 (5 bases). The CDR3 extends over 14 amino acids. From germline, CDR1 is SGHAT and CDR2 FQNNGV. V was trimmed by 8 bases and J by 4 bases, leaving 14 bases between them. The full variable domain, rest sourced from reference TRBV11-2 and TRBJ2-2, is EAGVAQSPRYKIIEKRQSVAFWCNPISGHATLYWYQQILGQGPKLLIQFQNNGVVDDSQLPKDRFSAERLKGVDSTLKIQPAKLEDSAVYLCASGASRVTGELFFGEGSRLTVL.